The 15 T cell receptor beta chains below all came from one sample that was sequenced in a study of PD-1 blockade in mismatch repair-deficient tumors (dated by TCRdb to 2017 to 2019). Library generation was performed with the immunoSEQ multiplex PCR assay. The table comes from immuneACCESS by way of TCRdb, which keeps in-frame sequences with V and J called. Part of the clones is missing from these tables; in studies checked, under half for an unresolved V gene and the rest for unknown reasons. This sample comprises about 130,000 clones, more than 70% of them detected only once. Roughly 10% of the sample rests with the top ten. This specimen consisted of peripheral blood, obtained 70 to 72 weeks after starting pembrolizumab. The origin of the receptors is an adult with mismatch repair-deficient cancer.

This chain connects TRBV5-4 to TRBJ1-2, with D perhaps matching TRBD1 (5 bases). Trimming took 0 bases from V and 5 from J, leaving 5 bases between them. Germline loops: CDR1 SGHNT, CDR2 YYREEE (reference sequence). The CDR3 is 12 amino acids. The CDR3 DNA follows: TGTGCCAGCAGCTTGGGACAGTATGGCTACACCTTC. Its translation is CASSLGQYGYTF.

This chain joins TRBV15 and TRBJ2-3; D is uncertain. CDR1 and CDR2 from the germline V gene are LNHNV and YYDKDF (reference sequence). The CDR3 sequence is 14 residues long. V lost 7 bases and J lost 2, with 13 bases in between. The CDR3 nucleotides read TGTGCCACCACTGTAGGATCCCCCACAGATACGCAGTATTTT. This translates into CATTVGSPTDTQYF.

The sample holds one count of this clone. V is TRBV5-1 and J is TRBJ2-3; possibly TRBD2 for D (6 bases). Trimming left V 4 bases short and J 2 bases short, with 11 bases between. Germline values: CDR1 SGHRS, CDR2 YFSETQ. CDR3 length: 14 residues. CDR3 region: CASSNPGDTDTQYF. For the CDR3, the DNA is TGCGCCAGCAGCAACCCGGGGGACACAGATACGCAGTATTTT.

V gene TRBV27 combines with J gene TRBJ1-2; 9 bases line up with TRBD1. The CDR3 is 14 residues long. The germline gives CDR1 MNHEY, CDR2 SMNVEV (reference sequence). Trimming cost V 4 bases and J 1 base; bases outside gene matches: 1. The CDR3: CASSSGQGNYGYTF. The CDR3 DNA sequence: TGTGCCAGCAGTTCGGGACAGGGTAACTATGGCTACACCTTC.

This clone was recorded once. V is TRBV29-1 and J is TRBJ2-7; the match to TRBD1 covers 10 bases. V gave up 6 bases and J gave up 0 bases; unmatched junction bases: 8. The CDR3 covers 15 residues. Germline loops: CDR1 SQVTM, CDR2 ANQGSEA. The CDR3 DNA reads TGCAGCGTGGCCGGGACAGGGGTGGGCTCCTACGAGCAGTACTTC. It translates to CSVAGTGVGSYEQYF.

The rearrangement links TRBV7-9 to TRBJ2-2; D is undetermined. The CDR3 is made up of 13 amino acids. In germline, CDR1 is SEHNR, CDR2 FQNEAQ (reference sequence). V lost 6 bases, J lost 2 bases, and 7 bases lay in between. The CDR3 loop reads CASRRANTGELFF. CDR3 bases: TGTGCCAGCAGGCGAGCTAACACCGGGGAGCTGTTTTTT.

The chain is built from TRBV28 and TRBJ2-2; unclear D gene. The length of the CDR3 is 14 residues. Germline-derived CDR1 and CDR2 are MDHEN and SYDVKM. V lost 3 bases to trimming and J lost 3 bases, with 8 bases between them. The CDR3: CASSLNFYTGELFF. Written as DNA, the CDR3 is TGTGCCAGCAGTTTGAATTTCTACACCGGGGAGCTGTTTTTT.

The rearrangement joins TRBV4-1 to TRBJ1-1, with TRBD1 identical over 7 bases. The length of the CDR3 is 18 residues. Trimming took 4 bases from V and 1 from J; bases not matched to a gene: 15. Germline CDR1 MGHRA, CDR2 YSYEKL. CDR3 sequence: CASSPIAAAGTENTEAFF. The CDR3 DNA sequence: TGCGCCAGCAGCCCTATCGCAGCAGCCGGGACAGAGAACACTGAAGCTTTCTTT.

The V gene is TRBV6-5, the J gene TRBJ1-5, with 10 bases that match TRBD1. Trimming took 6 bases from V and 5 from J; bases not matched to a gene: 4. This CDR3 contains 14 residues. The V gene's germline CDR1 is MNHEY and CDR2 SVGAGI. The CDR3 nucleotides are TGTGCCAGCAGCTACGGGACAGGGGATCAGCCCCAGCATTTT. Amino acid sequence: CASSYGTGDQPQHF.

This clone has more than one count but fewer than ten. The germline gene is not matched at one end of the junction; a read error may be the cause. The V gene is TRBV10-3, the J gene TRBJ1-1, with 9 bases matching TRBD1. The CDR3 length is 13 residues. The germline gives CDR1 ENHRY, CDR2 SYGVKD. CDR3 sequence reads: CASSYSPDRGAFF. In nucleotides, the CDR3 is TGTGCCAGCAGTTACTCCCCGGACAGGGGAGCTTTCTTT.

The chain links TRBV30 to TRBJ2-5, with 8 nucleotides matching TRBD2. The V gene end was trimmed by 0 bases and the J gene end by 5 bases; junction bases not matched to a gene: 17. From germline, CDR1 is GTSNPN and CDR2 SVGIG (reference sequence). The CDR3 spans 18 residues. DNA for the CDR3: TGTGCCTGGAGTGTACCTCATGGGGAGCGGGAGTTCCGGGAGACCCAGTACTTC. Its protein product is CAWSVPHGEREFRETQYF.

This clone turned up a few times. The genes are TRBV4-1 and TRBJ1-1; D perhaps matches TRBD1 (5 bases). The germline gives CDR1 MGHRA, CDR2 YSYEKL. Trimming shortened V by 4 bases and J by 2 bases, and 20 bases separated the two germline ends. This CDR3 is built from 17 residues. CDR3 residues: CASSPTQGIRGNTEAFF. As DNA, the CDR3 is TGCGCCAGCAGCCCCACCCAAGGGATACGGGGCAACACTGAAGCTTTCTTT.

This clone was found a few times. The chain carries TRBV9 and TRBJ2-1; 8 bases align to TRBD2. The germline CDR1 and CDR2 sequences are SGDLS and YYNGEE. Trimming took 4 bases from V and 9 from J; bases not matched to a gene: 3. This CDR3 has 12 residues. This chain's CDR3 is CASSILAGEQFF. In nucleotides, the CDR3 is TGTGCCAGCAGCATTCTAGCGGGTGAGCAGTTCTTC. Filled out from reference TRBV9 and TRBJ2-1, the complete variable domain reads DSGVTQTPKHLITATGQRVTLRCSPRSGDLSVYWYQQSLDQGLQFLIQYYNGEERAKGNILERFSAQQFPDLHSELNLSSLELGDSALYFCASSILAGEQFFGPGTRLTVL.

The chain couples TRBV4-1 to TRBJ2-7; weak D call: TRBD2 (6 bases). V lost 4 bases, J lost 3 bases, and 13 bases lay in between. The V gene's germline CDR1 is MGHRA and CDR2 YSYEKL. This CDR3 is 14 amino acids long. CDR3 DNA sequence: TGCGCCAGCAGCCTCAGTGAAGCGGGCTACGAGCAGTACTTC. This sequence encodes CASSLSEAGYEQYF.

The V call is TRBV27, the J call TRBJ2-7; D not certain. Per germline, CDR1 MNHEY and CDR2 SMNVEV (reference sequence). Trimming took off 11 bases at V and 6 bases at J, with 11 bases between the two ends. CDR3 length: 10 residues. CDR3 residues: CACGSGEQYF. In nucleotides, the CDR3 is TGTGCCTGCGGTTCCGGCGAGCAGTACTTC.